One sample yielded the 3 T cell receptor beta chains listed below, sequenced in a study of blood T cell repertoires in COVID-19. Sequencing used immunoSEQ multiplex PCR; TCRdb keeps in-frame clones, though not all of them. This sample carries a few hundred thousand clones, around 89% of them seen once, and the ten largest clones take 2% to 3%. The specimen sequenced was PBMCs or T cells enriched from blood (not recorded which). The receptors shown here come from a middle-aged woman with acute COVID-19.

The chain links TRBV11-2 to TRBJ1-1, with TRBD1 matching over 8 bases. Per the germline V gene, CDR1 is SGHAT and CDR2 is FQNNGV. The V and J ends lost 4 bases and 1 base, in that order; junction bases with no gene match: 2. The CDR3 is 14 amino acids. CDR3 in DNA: TGTGCCAGCAGCTCCAGGGGGCAGAACACTGAAGCTTTCTTT. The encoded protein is CASSSRGQNTEAFF.

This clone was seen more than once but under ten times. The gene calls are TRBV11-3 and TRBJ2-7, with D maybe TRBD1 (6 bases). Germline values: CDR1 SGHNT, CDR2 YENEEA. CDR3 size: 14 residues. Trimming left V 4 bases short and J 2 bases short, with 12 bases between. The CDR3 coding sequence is TGTGCCAGCAGCTCTAATACAGGGACCTACGAGCAGTACTTC. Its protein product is CASSSNTGTYEQYF.

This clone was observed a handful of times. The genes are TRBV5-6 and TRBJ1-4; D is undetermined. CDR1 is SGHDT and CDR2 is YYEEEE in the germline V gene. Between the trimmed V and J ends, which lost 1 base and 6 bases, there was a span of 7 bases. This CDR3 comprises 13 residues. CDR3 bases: TGTGCCAGCAGCTTGCCCCCATATGAAAAACTGTTTTTT. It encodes CASSLPPYEKLFF.